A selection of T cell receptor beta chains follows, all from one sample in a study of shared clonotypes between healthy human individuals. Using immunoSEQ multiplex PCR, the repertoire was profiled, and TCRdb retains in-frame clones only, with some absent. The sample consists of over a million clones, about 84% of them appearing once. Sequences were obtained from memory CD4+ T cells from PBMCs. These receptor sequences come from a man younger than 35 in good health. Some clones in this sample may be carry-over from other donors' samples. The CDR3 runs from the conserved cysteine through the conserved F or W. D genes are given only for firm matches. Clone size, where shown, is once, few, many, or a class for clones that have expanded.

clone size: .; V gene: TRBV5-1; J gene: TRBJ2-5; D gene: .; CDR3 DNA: TGCGCCAGCAGCTCTCCAGGGGAAGAGACCCAGTACTTC; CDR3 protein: CASSSPGEETQYF
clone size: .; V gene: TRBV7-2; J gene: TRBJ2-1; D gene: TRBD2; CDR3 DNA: TGTGCCAGCAGCAGACTAGCGGGGGCAAACAATGAGCAGTTCTTC; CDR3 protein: CASSRLAGANNEQFF
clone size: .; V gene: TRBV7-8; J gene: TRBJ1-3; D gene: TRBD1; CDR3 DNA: TGTGCCAGCAGCACGACAGGGGGTGGAAACACCATATATTTT; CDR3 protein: CASSTTGGGNTIYF
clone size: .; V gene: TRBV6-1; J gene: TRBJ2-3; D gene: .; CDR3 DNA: TGTGCCAGCAGTGCACAACGCGCACGCTTTAGCAGCACAGATACGCAGTATTTT; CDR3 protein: CASSAQRARFSSTDTQYF
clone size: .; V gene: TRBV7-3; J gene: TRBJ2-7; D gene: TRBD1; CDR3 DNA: TGTGCCAGCAGCTTAATCGGGGGACAGGGCTACGAGCAGTACTTC; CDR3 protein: CASSLIGGQGYEQYF
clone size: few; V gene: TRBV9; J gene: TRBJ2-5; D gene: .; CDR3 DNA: TGTGCCAGCAGCCCGGGGCCCGACTCCACAGAGACCCAGTACTTC; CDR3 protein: CASSPGPDSTETQYF
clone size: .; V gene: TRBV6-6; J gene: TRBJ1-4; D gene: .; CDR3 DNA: TGTGCCAGCAGTTACCGTGCGGTTGCTAATGAAAAACTGTTTTTT; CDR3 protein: CASSYRAVANEKLFF
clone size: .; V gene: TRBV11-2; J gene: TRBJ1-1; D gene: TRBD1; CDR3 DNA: TGTGCCAGCAGCCTCGGACAGGGCACTGAAGCTTTCTTT; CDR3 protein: CASSLGQGTEAFF
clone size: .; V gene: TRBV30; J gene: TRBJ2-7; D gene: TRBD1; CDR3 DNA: TGTGCCTGGGAGGACAGGGGCAACGAGCAGTACTTC; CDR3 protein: CAWEDRGNEQYF
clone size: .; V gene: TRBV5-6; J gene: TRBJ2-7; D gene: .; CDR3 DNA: TGTGCCAGCAGCTCGGGGGGCAGGGTTGGGCACGAGCAGTACTTC; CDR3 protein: CASSSGGRVGHEQYF
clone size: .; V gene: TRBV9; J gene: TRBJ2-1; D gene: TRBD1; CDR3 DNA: TGTGCCAGCAGCATGACAGGGGGCAACAATGAGCAGTTCTTC; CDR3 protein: CASSMTGGNNEQFF
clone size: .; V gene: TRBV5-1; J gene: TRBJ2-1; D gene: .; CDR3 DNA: TGCGCCAGCAGCTTGGAGACGGACCGTGAGCAGTTCTTC; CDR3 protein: CASSLETDREQFF
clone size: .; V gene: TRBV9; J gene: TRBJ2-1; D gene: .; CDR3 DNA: TGTGCCAGCAGCCGGGCGAGCTCCTACAATGAGCAGTTCTTC; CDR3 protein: CASSRASSYNEQFF
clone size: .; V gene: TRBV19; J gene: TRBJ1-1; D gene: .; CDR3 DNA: TGTGCCAGTAGTATAGGTCCGCAGAACACTGAAGCTTTCTTT; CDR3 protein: CASSIGPQNTEAFF
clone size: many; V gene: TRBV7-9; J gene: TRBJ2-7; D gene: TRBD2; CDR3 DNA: TGTGCCAGCAGCCTTAGCGGGAGGGAGGACGAGCAGTACTTC; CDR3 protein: CASSLSGREDEQYF
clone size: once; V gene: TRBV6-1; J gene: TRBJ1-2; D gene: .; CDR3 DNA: TGTGCCAGCAGTGAGGGGAACTATGGCTACACCTTC; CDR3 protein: CASSEGNYGYTF
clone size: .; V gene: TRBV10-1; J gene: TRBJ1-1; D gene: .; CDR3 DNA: TGCGCCAGCAGTGGAGGGATGAACACTGAAGCTTTCTTT; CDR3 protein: CASSGGMNTEAFF
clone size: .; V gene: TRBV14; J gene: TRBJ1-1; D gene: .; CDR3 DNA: TGTGCCAGCAGCGGACCCTCCTCAACTGAAGCTTTCTTT; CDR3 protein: CASSGPSSTEAFF
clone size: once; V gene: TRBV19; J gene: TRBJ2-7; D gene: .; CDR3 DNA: TGTGCCAGTACGGGAGCTCCCTACGAGCAGTACTTC; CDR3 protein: CASTGAPYEQYF
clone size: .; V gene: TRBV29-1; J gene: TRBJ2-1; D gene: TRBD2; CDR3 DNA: TGCAGCGTTTGGACTAGCGGGAGCTACAATGAGCAGTTCTTC; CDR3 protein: CSVWTSGSYNEQFF
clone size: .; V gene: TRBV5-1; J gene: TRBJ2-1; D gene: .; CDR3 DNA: TGCGCCAGCAGCTTGAGCCATGAGCAGTTCTTC; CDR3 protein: CASSLSHEQFF
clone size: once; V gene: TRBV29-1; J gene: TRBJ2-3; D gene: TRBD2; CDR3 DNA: TGCAGCGCAGAGCGGGACTCCGATACGCAGTATTTT; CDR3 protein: CSAERDSDTQYF
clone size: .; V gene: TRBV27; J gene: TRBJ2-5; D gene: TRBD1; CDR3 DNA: TGTGCCAGCAGTCCTGGGACAGCAATCCGCACGGAGACCCAGTACTTC; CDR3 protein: CASSPGTAIRTETQYF
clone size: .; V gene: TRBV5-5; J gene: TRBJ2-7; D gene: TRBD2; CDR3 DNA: TGTGCCAGCAGCCAGACGGGGGGTGTCCCCTACGAGCAGTACTTC; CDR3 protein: CASSQTGGVPYEQYF
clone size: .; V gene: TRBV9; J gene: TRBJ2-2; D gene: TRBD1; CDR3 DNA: TGTGCCAGCAGCCCCAAGACAGGGTGGTCCACCGGGGAGCTGTTTTTT; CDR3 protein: CASSPKTGWSTGELFF
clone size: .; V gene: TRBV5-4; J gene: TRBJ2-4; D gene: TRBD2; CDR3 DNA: TGTGCCAGCAGCTTTTACTCGGGGGGCAAAAACATTCAGTACTTC; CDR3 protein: CASSFYSGGKNIQYF
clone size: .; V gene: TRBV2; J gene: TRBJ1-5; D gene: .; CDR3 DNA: TGTGCCAGCACCGAAGGTGTCAGGGATCAGCCCCAGCATTTT; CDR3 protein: CASTEGVRDQPQHF
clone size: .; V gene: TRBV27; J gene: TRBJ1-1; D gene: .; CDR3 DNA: TGTGCCAGCAGTTTATTAGCGGACAGCGGGGGGGCCACTGAAGCTTTCTTT; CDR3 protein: CASSLLADSGGATEAFF
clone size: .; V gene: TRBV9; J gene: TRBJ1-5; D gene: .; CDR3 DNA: TGTGCCAGCAGCGTAGGACCATATAGCAATCAGCCCCAGCATTTT; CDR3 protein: CASSVGPYSNQPQHF
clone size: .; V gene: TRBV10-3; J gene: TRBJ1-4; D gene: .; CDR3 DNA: TGTGCCATCAGTGAGACTCAAGTCGGGTCTTGGAATGAAAAACTGTTTTTT; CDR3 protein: CAISETQVGSWNEKLFF
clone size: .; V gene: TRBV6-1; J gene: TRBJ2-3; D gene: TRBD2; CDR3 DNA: TGTGCCAGCAGAAGACTAGCGGGAGGGACAGATACGCAGTATTTT; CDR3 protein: CASRRLAGGTDTQYF
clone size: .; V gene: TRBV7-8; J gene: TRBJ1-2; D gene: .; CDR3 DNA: TGTGCCAGCAGCTTAGCGGGATATGGGGCTGGCTATGGCTACACCTTC; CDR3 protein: CASSLAGYGAGYGYTF
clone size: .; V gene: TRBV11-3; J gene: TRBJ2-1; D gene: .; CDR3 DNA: TGTGCCAGCAGCAGGGGAAGCTCCTACAATGAGCAGTTCTTC; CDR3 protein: CASSRGSSYNEQFF
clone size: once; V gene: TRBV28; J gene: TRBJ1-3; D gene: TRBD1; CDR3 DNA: TGTGCCAGCAGTTCACAGGGGACTTCCGGAAACACCATATATTTT; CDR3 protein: CASSSQGTSGNTIYF
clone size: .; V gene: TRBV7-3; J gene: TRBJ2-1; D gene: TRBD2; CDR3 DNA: TGTGCCAGCAGCTTAAAGGGGACTAGCGGGAATGAGCAGTTCTTC; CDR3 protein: CASSLKGTSGNEQFF
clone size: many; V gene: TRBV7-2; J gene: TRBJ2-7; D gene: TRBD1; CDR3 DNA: TGTGCCAGCCAGGAACCGGGACAGGGGTTGTACGAGCAGTACTTC; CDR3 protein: CASQEPGQGLYEQYF
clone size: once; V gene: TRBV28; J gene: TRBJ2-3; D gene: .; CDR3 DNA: TGTGCCAGCGGGACCCCGGGGGTCGATACGCAGTATTTT; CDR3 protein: CASGTPGVDTQYF
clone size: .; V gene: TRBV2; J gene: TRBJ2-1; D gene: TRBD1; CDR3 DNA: TGTGCCAGCTCGGCGGGACAGGGCTCCTACAATGAGCAGTTCTTC; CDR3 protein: CASSAGQGSYNEQFF
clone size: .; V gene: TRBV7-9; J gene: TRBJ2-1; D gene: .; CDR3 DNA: TGTGCCAGCAGCAACCCTGCGGGAACCATCGGGGGTAATGAGCAGTTCTTC; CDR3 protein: CASSNPAGTIGGNEQFF
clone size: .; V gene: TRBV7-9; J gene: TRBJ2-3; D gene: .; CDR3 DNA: TGTGCCAGCAGCTTAGGGCTCCGAGGGAGCACAGATACGCAGTATTTT; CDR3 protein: CASSLGLRGSTDTQYF
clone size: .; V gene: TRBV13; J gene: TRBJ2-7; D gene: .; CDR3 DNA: TGTGCCAGCAGCCTAGACAGGTTTGGGGGATCCTACGAGCAGTACTTC; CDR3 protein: CASSLDRFGGSYEQYF
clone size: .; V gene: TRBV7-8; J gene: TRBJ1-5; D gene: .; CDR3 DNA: TGTGCCAGCAGCTCCCGATTAATAGGGGGACTGCCTCATCAGCCCCAGCATTTT; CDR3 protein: CASSSRLIGGLPHQPQHF
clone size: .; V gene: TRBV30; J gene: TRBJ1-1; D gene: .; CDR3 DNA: TGTGCCTGGAGTGTACTAGGGGTTCCGAACACTGAAGCTTTCTTT; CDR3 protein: CAWSVLGVPNTEAFF
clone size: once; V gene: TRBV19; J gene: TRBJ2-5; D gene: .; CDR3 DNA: TGTGCCAGTAGTGATACACACGGGGGTCGGGAGACCCAGTACTTC; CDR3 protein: CASSDTHGGRETQYF
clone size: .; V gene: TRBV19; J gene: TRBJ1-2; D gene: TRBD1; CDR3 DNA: TGTGCCAGTAGTATTTGGTCCCTGACAGGGGGCGGCTATGGCTACACCTTC; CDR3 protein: CASSIWSLTGGGYGYTF
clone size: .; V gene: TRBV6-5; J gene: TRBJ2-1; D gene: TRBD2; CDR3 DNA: TGTGCCAGCAGGCTAGCGGGAGGCACCTACAATGAGCAGTTCTTC; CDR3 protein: CASRLAGGTYNEQFF
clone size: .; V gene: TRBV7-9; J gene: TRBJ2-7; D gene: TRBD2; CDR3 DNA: TGTGCCAGCAGCTTAAATTGGGAAAGCGGGAGGGCCCCCGAGCAGTACTTC; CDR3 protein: CASSLNWESGRAPEQYF
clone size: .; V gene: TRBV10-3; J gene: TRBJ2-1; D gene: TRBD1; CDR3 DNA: TGTGCCATCAGTTCCCCCCGGGACAGCTCCTACAATGAGCAGTTCTTC; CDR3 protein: CAISSPRDSSYNEQFF
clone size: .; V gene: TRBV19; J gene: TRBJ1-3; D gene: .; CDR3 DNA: TGTGCCAGTAGTTCAGGAATTCACTCTGGAAACACCATATATTTT; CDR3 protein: CASSSGIHSGNTIYF
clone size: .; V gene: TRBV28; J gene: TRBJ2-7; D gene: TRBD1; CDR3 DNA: TGTGCCAGCGCATCGGGACAGGGTCTCTACGAGCAGTACTTC; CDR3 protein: CASASGQGLYEQYF
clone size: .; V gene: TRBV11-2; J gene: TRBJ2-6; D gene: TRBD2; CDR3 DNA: TGTGCCAGCAGAGCGGGACTAGCGGGCCTCTCTGGGGCCAACGTCCTGACTTTC; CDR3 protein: CASRAGLAGLSGANVLTF
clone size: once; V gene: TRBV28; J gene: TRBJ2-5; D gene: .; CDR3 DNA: TGTGCCAGCAGTTTATACAGGGTGGAGGAGACCCAGTACTTC; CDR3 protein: CASSLYRVEETQYF
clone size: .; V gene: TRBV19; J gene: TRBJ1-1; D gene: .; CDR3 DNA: TGTGCCAGTAAGTCGGGACAAGGGGGCACTGAAGCTTTCTTT; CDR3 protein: CASKSGQGGTEAFF
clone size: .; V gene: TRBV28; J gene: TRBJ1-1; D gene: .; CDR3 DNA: TGTGCCAGCAGTTTAGTGCAGGGGAACACTGAAGCTTTCTTT; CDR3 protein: CASSLVQGNTEAFF
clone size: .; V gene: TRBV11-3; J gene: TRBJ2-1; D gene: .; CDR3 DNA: TGTGCCAGCAGCTTAGGGGCTAGCAGTAATGAGCAGTTCTTC; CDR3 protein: CASSLGASSNEQFF